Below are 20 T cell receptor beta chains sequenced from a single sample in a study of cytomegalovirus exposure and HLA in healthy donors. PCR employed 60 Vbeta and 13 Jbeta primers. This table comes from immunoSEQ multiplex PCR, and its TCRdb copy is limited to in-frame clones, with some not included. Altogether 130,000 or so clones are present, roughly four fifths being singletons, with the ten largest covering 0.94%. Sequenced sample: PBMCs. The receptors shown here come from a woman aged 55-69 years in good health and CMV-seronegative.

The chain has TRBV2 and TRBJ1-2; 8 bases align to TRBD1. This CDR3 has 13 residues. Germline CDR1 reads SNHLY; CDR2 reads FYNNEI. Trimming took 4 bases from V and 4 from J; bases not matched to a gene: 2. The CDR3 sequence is CASSVQGAYGYTF. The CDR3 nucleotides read TGTGCCAGCAGTGTTCAGGGGGCCTATGGCTACACCTTC.

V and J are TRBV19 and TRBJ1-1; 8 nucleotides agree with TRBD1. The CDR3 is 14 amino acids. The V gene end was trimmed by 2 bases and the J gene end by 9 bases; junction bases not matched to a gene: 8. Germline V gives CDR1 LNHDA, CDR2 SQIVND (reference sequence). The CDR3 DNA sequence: TGTGCCAGTAGTATAAGGACAGGGCCTCAGAAAGCTTTCTTT. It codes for CASSIRTGPQKAFF.

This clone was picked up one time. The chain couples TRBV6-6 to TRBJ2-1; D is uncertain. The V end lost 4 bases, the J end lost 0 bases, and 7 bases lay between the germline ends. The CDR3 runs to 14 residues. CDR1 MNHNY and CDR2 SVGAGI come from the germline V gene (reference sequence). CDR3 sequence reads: CASSLQSSYNEQFF. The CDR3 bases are TGTGCCAGCAGTTTACAGAGCTCCTACAATGAGCAGTTCTTC.

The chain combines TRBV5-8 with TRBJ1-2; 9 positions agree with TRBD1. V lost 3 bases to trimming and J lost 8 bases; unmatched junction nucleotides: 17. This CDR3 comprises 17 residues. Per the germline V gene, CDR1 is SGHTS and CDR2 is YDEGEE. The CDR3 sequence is CASSWRTSRDRVPGYTF. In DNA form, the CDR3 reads TGTGCCAGCAGCTGGAGAACCAGCCGGGACAGGGTGCCGGGCTACACCTTC.

Written as DNA, the CDR3 is TGTGCCAGTAGTATCCTCTTCAATGAGCAGTTCTTC. Its protein product is CASSILFNEQFF. This chain connects TRBV19 to TRBJ2-1; D not certain. CDR1 and CDR2 from the germline V gene are LNHDA and SQIVND (reference sequence). The CDR3 consists of 12 residues. The ends were cut back, 3 bases at V and 6 bases at J, with 6 bases in the middle.

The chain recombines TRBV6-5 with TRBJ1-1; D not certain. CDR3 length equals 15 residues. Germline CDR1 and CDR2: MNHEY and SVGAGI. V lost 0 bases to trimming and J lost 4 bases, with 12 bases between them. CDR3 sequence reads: CASSYSYRGSTEAFF. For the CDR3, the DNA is TGTGCCAGCAGTTACTCATATCGGGGAAGCACTGAAGCTTTCTTT.

In DNA form, the CDR3 reads TGCGCCAGCAGAATGGGGTCCGGCGGGGGCTACGAGCAGTACTTC. The encoded protein is CASRMGSGGGYEQYF. J is TRBJ2-7 and V is TRBV5-1, with TRBD2 matching over 7 bases. This CDR3 is built from 15 residues. Trimming at V came to 5 bases and at J to 3 bases, leaving 11 bases not matched to a gene. CDR1 and CDR2 (germline): SGHRS, YFSETQ.

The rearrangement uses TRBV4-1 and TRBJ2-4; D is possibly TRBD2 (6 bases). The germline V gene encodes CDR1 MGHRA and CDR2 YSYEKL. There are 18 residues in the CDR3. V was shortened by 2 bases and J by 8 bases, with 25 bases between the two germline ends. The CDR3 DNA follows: TGCGCCAGCAGCCAACCTGATACGGGAGTCGGGGAAGCGTACATTCAGTACTTC. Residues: CASSQPDTGVGEAYIQYF.

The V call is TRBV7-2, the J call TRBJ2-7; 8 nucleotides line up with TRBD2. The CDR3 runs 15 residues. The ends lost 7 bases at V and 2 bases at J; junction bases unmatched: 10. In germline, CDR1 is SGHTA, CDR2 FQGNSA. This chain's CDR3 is CASTLAGGQTYEQYF. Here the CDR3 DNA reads TGTGCCAGCACTCTCGCGGGGGGCCAGACCTACGAGCAGTACTTC.

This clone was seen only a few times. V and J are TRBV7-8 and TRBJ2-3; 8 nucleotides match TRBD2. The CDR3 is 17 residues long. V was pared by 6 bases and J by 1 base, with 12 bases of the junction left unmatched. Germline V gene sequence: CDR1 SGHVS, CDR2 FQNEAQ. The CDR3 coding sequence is TGTGCCAGCAGACCAATACCGGGGGGGACGGGCACAGATACGCAGTATTTT. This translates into CASRPIPGGTGTDTQYF.

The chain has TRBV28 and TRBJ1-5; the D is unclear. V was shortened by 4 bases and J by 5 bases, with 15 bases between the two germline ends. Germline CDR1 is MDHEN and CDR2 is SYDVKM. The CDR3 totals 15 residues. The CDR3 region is CASSSLGAPYQPQHF. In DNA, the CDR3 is TGTGCCAGCAGTTCGCTGGGAGCTCCCTATCAGCCCCAGCATTTT.

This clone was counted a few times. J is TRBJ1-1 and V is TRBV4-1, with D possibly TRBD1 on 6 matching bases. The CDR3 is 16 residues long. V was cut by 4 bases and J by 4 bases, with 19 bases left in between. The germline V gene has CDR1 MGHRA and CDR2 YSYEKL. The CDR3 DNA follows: TGCGCCAGCAGCCCCTCCCCCACCCCGGACAGCACTGAAGCTTTCTTT. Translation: CASSPSPTPDSTEAFF.

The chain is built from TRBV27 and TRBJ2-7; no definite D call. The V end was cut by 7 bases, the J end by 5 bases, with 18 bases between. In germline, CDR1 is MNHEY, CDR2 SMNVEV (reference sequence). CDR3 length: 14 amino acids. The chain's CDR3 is CASTPGSAPNEQYF. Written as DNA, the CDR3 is TGTGCCAGCACGCCGGGTTCTGCCCCCAACGAGCAGTACTTC.

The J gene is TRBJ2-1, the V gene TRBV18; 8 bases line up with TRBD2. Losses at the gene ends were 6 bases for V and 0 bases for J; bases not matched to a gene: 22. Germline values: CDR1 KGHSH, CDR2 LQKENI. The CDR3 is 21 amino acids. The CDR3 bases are TGTGCCAGCTCGCCAACAACCCCGGGACTAGTAGGCCGGCGCTCCTACAATGAGCAGTTCTTC. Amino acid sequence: CASSPTTPGLVGRRSYNEQFF.

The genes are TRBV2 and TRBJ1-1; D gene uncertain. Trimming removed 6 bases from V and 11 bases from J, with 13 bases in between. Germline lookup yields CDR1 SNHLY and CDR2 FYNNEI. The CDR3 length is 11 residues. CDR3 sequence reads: CASSIVGGAFF. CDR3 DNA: TGTGCCAGCAGCATCGTCGGAGGGGCTTTCTTT.

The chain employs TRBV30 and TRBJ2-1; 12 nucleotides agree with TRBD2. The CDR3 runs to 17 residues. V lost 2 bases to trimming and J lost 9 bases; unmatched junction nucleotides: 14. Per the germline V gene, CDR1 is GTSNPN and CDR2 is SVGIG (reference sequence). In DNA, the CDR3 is TGTGCCTGGAGTTGGGGGGTACTAGCGGGAGGAAAAACTGAGCAGTTCTTC. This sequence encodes CAWSWGVLAGGKTEQFF.

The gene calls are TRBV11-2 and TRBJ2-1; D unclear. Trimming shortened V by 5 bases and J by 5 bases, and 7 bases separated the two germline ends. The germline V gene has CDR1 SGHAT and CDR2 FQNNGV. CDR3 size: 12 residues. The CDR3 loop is CASSRLHNEQFF. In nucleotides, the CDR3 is TGTGCCAGCAGCAGACTTCACAATGAGCAGTTCTTC.

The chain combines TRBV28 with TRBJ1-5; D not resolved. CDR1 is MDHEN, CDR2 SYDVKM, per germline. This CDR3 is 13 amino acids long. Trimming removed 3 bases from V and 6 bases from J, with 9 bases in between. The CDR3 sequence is CASSLSGFQPQHF. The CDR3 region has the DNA TGTGCCAGCAGTTTGAGTGGTTTTCAGCCCCAGCATTTT.

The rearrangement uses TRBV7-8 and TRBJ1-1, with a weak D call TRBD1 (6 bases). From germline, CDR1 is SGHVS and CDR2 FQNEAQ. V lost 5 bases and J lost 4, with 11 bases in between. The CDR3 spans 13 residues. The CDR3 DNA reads TGTGCCAGCAGCCCCCGGGGGGCCACTGAAGCTTTCTTT. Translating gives CASSPRGATEAFF. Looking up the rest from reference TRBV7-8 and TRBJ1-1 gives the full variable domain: GAGVSQSPRYKVAKRGQDVALRCDPISGHVSLFWYQQALGQGPEFLTYFQNEAQLDKSGLPSDRFFAERPEGSVSTLKIQRTQQEDSAVYLCASSPRGATEAFFGQGTRLTVV.

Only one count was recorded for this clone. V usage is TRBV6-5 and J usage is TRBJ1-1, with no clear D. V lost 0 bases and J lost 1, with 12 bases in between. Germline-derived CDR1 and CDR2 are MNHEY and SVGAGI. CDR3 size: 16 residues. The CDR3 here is CASSYSSGSQNTEAFF. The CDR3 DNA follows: TGTGCCAGCAGTTACTCGTCGGGGTCGCAGAACACTGAAGCTTTCTTT.